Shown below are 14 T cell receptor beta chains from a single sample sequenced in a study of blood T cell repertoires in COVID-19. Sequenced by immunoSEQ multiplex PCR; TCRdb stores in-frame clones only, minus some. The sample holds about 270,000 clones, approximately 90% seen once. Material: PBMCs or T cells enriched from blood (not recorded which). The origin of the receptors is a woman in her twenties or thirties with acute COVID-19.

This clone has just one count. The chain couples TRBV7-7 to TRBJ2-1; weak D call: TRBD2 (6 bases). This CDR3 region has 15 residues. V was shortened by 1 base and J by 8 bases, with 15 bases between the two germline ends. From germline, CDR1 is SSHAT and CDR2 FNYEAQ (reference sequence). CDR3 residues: CASSLVPGAPYEQFF. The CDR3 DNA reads TGTGCCAGCAGCTTAGTACCGGGAGCGCCCTATGAGCAGTTCTTC.

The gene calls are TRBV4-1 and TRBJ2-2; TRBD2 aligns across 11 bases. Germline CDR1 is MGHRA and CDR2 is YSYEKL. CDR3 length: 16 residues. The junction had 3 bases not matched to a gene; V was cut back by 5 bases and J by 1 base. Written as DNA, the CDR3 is TGCGCCAGCAGCAGTCTAGCGGGAGGGAACACCGGGGAGCTGTTTTTT. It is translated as CASSSLAGGNTGELFF.

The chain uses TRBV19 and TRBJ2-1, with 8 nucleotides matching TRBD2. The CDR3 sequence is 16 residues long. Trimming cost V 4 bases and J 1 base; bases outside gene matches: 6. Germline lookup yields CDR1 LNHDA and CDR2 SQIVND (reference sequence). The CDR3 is CASSSLREVSYNEQFF. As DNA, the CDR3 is TGTGCCAGTAGTAGCCTGCGGGAGGTGTCCTACAATGAGCAGTTCTTC.

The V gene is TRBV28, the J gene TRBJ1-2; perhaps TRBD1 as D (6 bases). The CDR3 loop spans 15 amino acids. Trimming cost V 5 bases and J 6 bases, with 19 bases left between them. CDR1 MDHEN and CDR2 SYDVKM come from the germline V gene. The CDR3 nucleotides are TGTGCCAGCAGTATCCAAACGGGGGGCTTTGATGGCTACACCTTC. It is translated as CASSIQTGGFDGYTF.

CDR3 bases: TGTGCCAGCAGGCGAACTCGGGAGAACACTGAAGCTTTCTTT. The encoded protein is CASRRTRENTEAFF. The J gene is TRBJ1-1, the V gene TRBV6-5; no definite D call. Germline V gene data show CDR1 as MNHEY and CDR2 as SVGAGI. Trimming stripped 6 bases from V and 1 base from J, with 12 bases between. The CDR3 is 14 amino acids.

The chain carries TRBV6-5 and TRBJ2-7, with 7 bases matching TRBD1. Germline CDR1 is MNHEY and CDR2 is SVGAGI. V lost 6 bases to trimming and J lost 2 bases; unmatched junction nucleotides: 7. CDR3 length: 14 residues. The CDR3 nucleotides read TGTGCCAGCAGCAACAGGGGTCTTACCTACGAGCAGTACTTC. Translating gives CASSNRGLTYEQYF.

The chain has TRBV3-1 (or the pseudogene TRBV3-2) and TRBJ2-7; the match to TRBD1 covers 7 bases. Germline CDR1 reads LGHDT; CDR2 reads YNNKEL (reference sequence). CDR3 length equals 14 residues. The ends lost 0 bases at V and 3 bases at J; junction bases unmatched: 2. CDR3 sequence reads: CASSQDAGGYEQYF. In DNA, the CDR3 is TGTGCCAGCAGCCAAGACGCAGGGGGCTACGAGCAGTACTTC.

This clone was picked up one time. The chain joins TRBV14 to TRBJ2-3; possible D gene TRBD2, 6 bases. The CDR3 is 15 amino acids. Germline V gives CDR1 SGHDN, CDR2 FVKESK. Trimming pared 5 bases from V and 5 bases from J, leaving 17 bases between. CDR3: CASSDWRGVGDTQYF. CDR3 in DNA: TGTGCCAGCAGCGACTGGCGGGGTGTTGGAGATACGCAGTATTTT.

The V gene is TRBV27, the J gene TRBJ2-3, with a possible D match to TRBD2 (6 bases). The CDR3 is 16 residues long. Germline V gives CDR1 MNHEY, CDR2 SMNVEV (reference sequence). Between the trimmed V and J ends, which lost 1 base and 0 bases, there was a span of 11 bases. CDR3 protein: CASSLFLSGSTDTQYF. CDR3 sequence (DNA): TGTGCCAGCAGTTTATTCTTAAGCGGGAGCACAGATACGCAGTATTTT.

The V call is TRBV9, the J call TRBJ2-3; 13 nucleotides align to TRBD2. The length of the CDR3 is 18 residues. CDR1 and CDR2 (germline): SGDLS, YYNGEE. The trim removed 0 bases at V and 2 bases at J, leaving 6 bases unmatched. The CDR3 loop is CASSVGLAGGGSTDTQYF. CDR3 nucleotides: TGTGCCAGCAGCGTAGGACTAGCGGGAGGTGGGTCCACAGATACGCAGTATTTT.

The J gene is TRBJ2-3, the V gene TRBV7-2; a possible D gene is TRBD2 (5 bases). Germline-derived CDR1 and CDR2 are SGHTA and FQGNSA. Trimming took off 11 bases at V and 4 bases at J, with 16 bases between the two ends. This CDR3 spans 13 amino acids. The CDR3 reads CASSGRVSDTQYF. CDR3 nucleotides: TGTGCCTCCTCGGGGAGAGTTTCAGATACGCAGTATTTT.

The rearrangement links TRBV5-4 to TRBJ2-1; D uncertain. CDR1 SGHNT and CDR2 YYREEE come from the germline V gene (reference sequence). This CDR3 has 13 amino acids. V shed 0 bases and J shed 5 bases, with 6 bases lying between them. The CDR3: CASSLGHNNEQFF. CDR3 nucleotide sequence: TGTGCCAGCAGCTTGGGACATAACAATGAGCAGTTCTTC.

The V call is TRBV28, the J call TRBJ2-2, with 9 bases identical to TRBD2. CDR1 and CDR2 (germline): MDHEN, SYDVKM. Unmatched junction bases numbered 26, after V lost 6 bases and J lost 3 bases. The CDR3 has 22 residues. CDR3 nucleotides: TGTGCCAGCAGGATTGCTGGGCTTTGGGCTAGCGGGAAAAAGAAAGACACCGGGGAGCTGTTTTTT. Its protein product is CASRIAGLWASGKKKDTGELFF.

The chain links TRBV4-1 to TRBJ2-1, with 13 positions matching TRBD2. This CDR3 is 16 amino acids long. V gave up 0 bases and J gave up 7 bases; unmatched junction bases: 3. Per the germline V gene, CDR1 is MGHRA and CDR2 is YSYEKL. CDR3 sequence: CASSQETSGRANEQFF. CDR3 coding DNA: TGCGCCAGCAGCCAAGAAACTAGCGGGAGGGCAAATGAGCAGTTCTTC.